This TCR beta chain was captured by sequencing in a study of cytomegalovirus exposure and HLA in healthy donors. The CDR3 spans 14 residues. Germline-derived CDR1 and CDR2 are SGHTA and FQGNSA. PCR was performed using 60 Vbeta and 13 Jbeta primers. The protocol was immunoSEQ multiplex PCR, while the TCRdb copy is restricted to in-frame clones and leaves out a portion. Of 110,000 or so clones detected, over 12% appear once; the ten largest clones hold more than 0.65%. Broader study findings: It was likely that a cluster of highly shared sequence variants was a sequencing artifact. Through in vitro validation, three CMV-associated chains were shown to be specific for CMV antigens. The listing of 150 to 200 TCR beta chains classed them as cytomegalovirus-associated. The analysis excluded some indistinguishable V segments, including TRBV6-2 and TRBV6-3.

This clone was recorded a few times. Antigen specificity is unknown. One end of the junction is discordant with germline, which a read error may explain. The source material was PBMCs. The TCR originated in a female donor in good health and CMV-seronegative. The chain employs TRBV7-2 and TRBJ1-1; TRBD1 is a possible D gene (6 bases). CDR3 sequence (DNA): TGTGCCGGCAGCCCAGGGGCGGAGAACACTGAAGCTTTCTTT. Encoded protein: CAGSPGAENTEAFF.